The 23 T cell receptor beta chains reported below all come from one sample, sequenced in a study of cytomegalovirus exposure and HLA in healthy donors. PCR primers comprised 60 Vbeta and 13 Jbeta primers. Produced via immunoSEQ multiplex PCR; TCRdb's table is partial and in-frame only. Of 150,000 to 200,000 clones in the sample, about 80% were seen once. The material sequenced was PBMCs. The receptors were sampled from a woman aged 25 to 39 in good health and CMV-seronegative.

The J gene is TRBJ1-2, the V gene TRBV28; D is ambiguous. Trimming cost V 8 bases and J 8 bases, with 15 bases left between them. The CDR3 runs 12 residues. Germline V CDR1 and CDR2: MDHEN, SYDVKM. The CDR3 DNA sequence: TGTGCCAGCGGAAACTATTTAAGCGGCTACACCTTC. Translated, it gives CASGNYLSGYTF.

V gene TRBV6-5 combines with J gene TRBJ1-1; no clear D. The germline gives CDR1 MNHEY, CDR2 SVGAGI. The V end lost 6 bases, the J end lost 1 base, and 9 bases lay between the germline ends. The CDR3 has 13 residues. The CDR3 here is CASSYYENTEAFF. CDR3 nucleotides: TGTGCCAGCAGCTATTATGAGAACACTGAAGCTTTCTTT.

This chain uses TRBV10-1 with TRBJ2-3, with D possibly TRBD2 on 5 matching bases. The CDR3 has 15 residues. Germline-derived CDR1 and CDR2 are WNHNN and SYGVQD (reference sequence). Deletions cut 5 bases from V and 2 bases from J, with 14 bases between. The CDR3: CASSRGLSPTDTQYF. CDR3 nucleotide sequence: TGCGCCAGCAGTCGAGGACTTTCTCCCACAGATACGCAGTATTTT.

The chain links TRBV7-3 to TRBJ2-7, with D possibly matching TRBD1 (5 bases). The CDR3 sequence is 11 residues long. Germline V CDR1 and CDR2: SGHTA, FQGTGA. V gave up 2 bases and J gave up 6 bases, with 5 bases separating them. The CDR3 bases are TGTGCCAGCAGCTTACAGGGCGAGCAGTACTTC. It is translated as CASSLQGEQYF.

The CDR3, as DNA: TGTGCCAGTAGTACCCAGGACAGGGTAAACGAGCAGTACTTC. This translates into CASSTQDRVNEQYF. The rearrangement joins TRBV19 to TRBJ2-7; 8 bases are a match to TRBD1. CDR1 is LNHDA and CDR2 is SQIVND in the germline V gene (reference sequence). The J segment lost 5 bases and the V segment lost 4 bases, leaving 7 bases of the junction unmatched. The CDR3 is 14 residues long.

V gene TRBV7-9 combines with J gene TRBJ2-2; D is ambiguous. Germline CDR1 and CDR2: SEHNR and FQNEAQ (reference sequence). The CDR3 length is 13 residues. The chain's CDR3 is CSYLWAVGGELFF. The CDR3 DNA reads as TGTTCCTATCTTTGGGCAGTAGGCGGGGAGCTGTTTTTT. Full variable domain (remainder filled in from reference TRBV7-9 and TRBJ2-2): DTGVSQNPRHKITKRGQNVTFRCDPISEHNRLYWYRQTLGQGPEFLTYFQNEAQLEKSRLLSDRFSAERPKGSFSTLEIQRTEQGDSAMYLCSYLWAVGGELFFGEGSRLTVL.

This chain joins TRBV2 and TRBJ2-3; D possibly corresponds to TRBD2 (6 bases). CDR3 length: 17 amino acids. CDR1 is SNHLY, CDR2 FYNNEI, per germline. V dropped 8 bases and J dropped 2 bases, with 23 bases sitting between them. CDR3 sequence: CASDNGLGLRATDTQYF. The CDR3, as DNA: TGTGCCAGCGATAACGGACTGGGACTTAGGGCCACAGATACGCAGTATTTT.

V and J are TRBV7-9 and TRBJ1-2; the match to TRBD1 covers 7 bases. CDR1 SEHNR and CDR2 FQNEAQ come from the germline V gene (reference sequence). V lost 5 bases and J lost 6; bases outside the gene matches: 9. The CDR3 sequence is 14 residues long. CDR3 sequence reads: CASSPAGGPHGYTF. As DNA, the CDR3 is TGTGCCAGCAGCCCGGCAGGGGGGCCCCATGGCTACACCTTC.

The chain uses TRBV27 and TRBJ1-2, with 7 bases identical to TRBD1. The CDR3 consists of 13 residues. Germline values: CDR1 MNHEY, CDR2 SMNVEV (reference sequence). V was pared by 6 bases and J by 2 bases, with 3 bases of the junction left unmatched. This chain's CDR3 is CASRGGQNYGYTF. DNA of the CDR3: TGTGCCAGCAGAGGGGGACAGAACTATGGCTACACCTTC.

V usage is TRBV6-5 and J usage is TRBJ2-1; 8 nucleotides line up with TRBD1. This CDR3 is built from 13 residues. The germline V gene encodes CDR1 MNHEY and CDR2 SVGAGI. V shed 9 bases, J shed 2 bases, and the junction held 3 bases outside the gene matches. The DNA for the CDR3 is TGTGCCAGTGCAGGGGGCGCCTACAATGAGCAGTTCTTC. Its protein is CASAGGAYNEQFF.

CDR3 region: CASGAANTGELFF. DNA of the CDR3: TGTGCCAGCGGGGCCGCGAACACCGGGGAGCTGTTTTTT. This chain links TRBV28 with TRBJ2-2; tentatively, D is TRBD1 (5 bases). This CDR3 is built from 13 residues. Germline V gene sequence: CDR1 MDHEN, CDR2 SYDVKM. V lost 8 bases and J 0 bases, leaving 7 bases between the germline ends. Based on the CDR3 plus reference TRBV28 and TRBJ2-2, the full variable domain is DVKVTQSSRYLVKRTGEKVFLECVQDMDHENMFWYRQDPGLGLRLIYFSYDVKMKEKGDIPEGYSVSREKKERFSLILESASTNQTSMYLCASGAANTGELFFGEGSRLTVL.

The V gene is TRBV7-2, the J gene TRBJ2-1; 11 bases match TRBD2. The V gene end was trimmed by 4 bases and the J gene end by 8 bases; junction bases not matched to a gene: 13. CDR1 is SGHTA and CDR2 is FQGNSA in the germline V gene. The CDR3 has 17 amino acids. The CDR3: CASSSSLAGAYIDEQFF. The DNA for the CDR3 is TGTGCCAGCAGCTCGTCACTAGCGGGGGCTTATATCGATGAGCAGTTCTTC.

For this clone: The sample contains more than one DNA sequence encoding this CDR3. The V gene is TRBV7-2, the J gene TRBJ2-1, with 11 bases aligning to TRBD1. From germline, CDR1 is SGHTA and CDR2 FQGNSA. The CDR3 covers 15 residues. V shed 5 bases and J 2 bases; nucleotides not matched to a gene: 2. CDR3: CASSRGQGAYNEQFF. The CDR3, as DNA: TGTGCCAGCAGCAGGGGACAGGGGGCCTACAATGAGCAGTTCTTC.

This chain joins TRBV28 and TRBJ2-1; TRBD1 aligns across 11 bases. From germline, CDR1 is MDHEN and CDR2 SYDVKM. V lost 5 bases and J lost 6; bases outside the gene matches: 9. The CDR3 runs 16 residues. CDR3 DNA sequence: TGTGCCAGCAGTACCATCCGGGACAGGGGGATCAATGAGCAGTTCTTC. This encodes CASSTIRDRGINEQFF.

This clone was detected only once. The chain combines TRBV4-3 with TRBJ2-7, with D perhaps TRBD1 (5 bases). Trimming left V 8 bases short and J 3 bases short, with 17 bases between. The CDR3 runs to 14 residues. CDR1 is LGHNA, CDR2 YSLEER, per germline. CDR3 sequence: CASPARTPLYEQYF. The DNA of the CDR3 is TGCGCCAGCCCTGCACGGACACCTCTCTACGAGCAGTACTTC.

CDR3 in amino acids: CASSGGPYNSPLHF. The CDR3 DNA reads TGTGCCAGCAGTGGGGGCCCCTATAATTCACCCCTCCACTTT. The J gene is TRBJ1-6, the V gene TRBV13, with a possible D match to TRBD1 (6 bases). The germline V and J ends were trimmed by 6 bases and 2 bases, with 8 bases remaining between them. Germline V gene sequence: CDR1 PRHDT, CDR2 FYEKMQ (reference sequence). The CDR3 sequence is 14 residues long.

The rearrangement uses TRBV6-1 and TRBJ1-5, with no clear D. Germline V CDR1 and CDR2: MNHNS, SASEGT. V lost 6 bases and J 7 bases, leaving 16 bases between the germline ends. The CDR3 extends over 14 amino acids. The CDR3 protein is CASRVDGIGQPQHF. For the CDR3, the DNA is TGTGCCAGCAGGGTGGACGGGATCGGCCAGCCCCAGCATTTT.

The chain links TRBV10-3 to TRBJ2-7; D gene uncertain. V was trimmed by 3 bases and J by 0 bases, leaving 15 bases between them. Germline V gene lookup returns CDR1 ENHRY and CDR2 SYGVKD. CDR3 length: 16 amino acids. CDR3 bases: TGTGCCATCAGTGACCTCCGGGTTCCAAACTCCTACGAGCAGTACTTC. As protein: CAISDLRVPNSYEQYF.

The chain links TRBV5-1 to TRBJ2-1; 12 bases align to TRBD2. The V gene's germline CDR1 is SGHRS and CDR2 YFSETQ. This CDR3 spans 16 amino acids. J gave up 7 bases and V 4 bases, and 9 bases lay outside the gene matches. The CDR3 nucleotides are TGCGCCAGCAGCCCTTCTTCTAGCGGGAGGGCGAATGAGCAGTTCTTC. Its protein product is CASSPSSSGRANEQFF.

The chain employs TRBV18 and TRBJ1-2; maybe TRBD1 (6 bases). V gave up 3 bases and J gave up 7 bases, with 12 bases separating them. The CDR3 runs to 13 residues. From germline, CDR1 is KGHSH and CDR2 LQKENI. The CDR3 protein is CASSPGTTSGYTF. The CDR3 bases are TGTGCCAGCTCACCCGGGACAACTAGTGGCTACACCTTC.

V is TRBV19 and J is TRBJ1-2, with a possible D match to TRBD1 (5 bases). The CDR3 length is 13 residues. The V gene's germline CDR1 is LNHDA and CDR2 SQIVND (reference sequence). V was clipped by 10 bases and J by 5 bases, with 17 bases between them. CDR3 DNA: TGTGCCACGGCTCCGACAGACACGTATGGCTACACCTTC. Amino acids: CATAPTDTYGYTF. Drawing the rest from reference TRBV19 and TRBJ1-2, the complete variable domain is DGGITQSPKYLFRKEGQNVTLSCEQNLNHDAMYWYRQDPGQGLRLIYYSQIVNDFQKGDIAEGYSVSREKKESFPLTVTSAQKNPTAFYLCATAPTDTYGYTFGSGTRLTVV.

The V gene is TRBV19, the J gene TRBJ1-1; possibly TRBD1 for D (5 bases). The germline V gene encodes CDR1 LNHDA and CDR2 SQIVND (reference sequence). The length of the CDR3 is 13 residues. With 5 bases removed from V and 1 base from J, the gap between germline ends came to 8 bases. CDR3 sequence reads: CASSRGENTEAFF. For the CDR3, the DNA is TGTGCCAGTAGTCGGGGGGAGAACACTGAAGCTTTCTTT.

The chain carries TRBV25-1 and TRBJ1-5; TRBD1 matches at 8 bases. Per germline, CDR1 MGHDK and CDR2 SYGVNS. The CDR3 totals 15 residues. Trimming took 3 bases from V and 2 from J; bases not matched to a gene: 3. In DNA, the CDR3 is TGTGCCAGCAGTGAGGACAGGGCTGGCAATCAGCCCCAGCATTTT. This codes for CASSEDRAGNQPQHF. The whole variable domain, remainder taken from reference TRBV25-1 and TRBJ1-5, is EADIYQTPRYLVIGTGKKITLECSQTMGHDKMYWYQQDPGMELHLIHYSYGVNSTEKGDLSSESTVSRIRTEHFPLTLESARPSHTSQYLCASSEDRAGNQPQHFGDGTRLSIL.